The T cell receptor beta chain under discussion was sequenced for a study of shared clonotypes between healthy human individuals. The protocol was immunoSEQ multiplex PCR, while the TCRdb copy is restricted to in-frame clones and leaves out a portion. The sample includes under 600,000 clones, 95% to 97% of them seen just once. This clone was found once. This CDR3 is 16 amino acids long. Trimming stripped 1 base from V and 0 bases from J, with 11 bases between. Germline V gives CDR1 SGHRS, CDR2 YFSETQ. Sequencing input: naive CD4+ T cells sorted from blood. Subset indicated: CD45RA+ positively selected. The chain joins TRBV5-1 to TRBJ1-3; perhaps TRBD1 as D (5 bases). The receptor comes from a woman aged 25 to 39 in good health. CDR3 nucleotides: TGCGCCAGCAGCTTGCTTCCGACAGTCTCTGGAAACACCATATATTTT. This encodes CASSLLPTVSGNTIYF.